The T cell receptor (beta chain) described here comes from a study of OX40 agonist ivuxolimab in advanced cancers. Points on this clone: What it binds is not known.

Assay used: immunoSEQ multiplex PCR; TCRdb lists only in-frame clones, some missing. The table records under 90,000 clones, around 85% of them present only once. Study-wide findings and caveats: Nonresponders, in some cases, also had low normalized T-cell clonal expansion. CD8+ T cells were the subset that, on average, had more expanded clones than CD4+.

The germline gives CDR1 SGHVS, CDR2 FQNEAQ. The ends were cut back, 5 bases at V and 3 bases at J, with 14 bases in the middle. This CDR3 spans 15 amino acids. The rearrangement uses TRBV7-8 and TRBJ1-5; tentatively, D is TRBD1 (6 bases). This receptor was obtained from an adult with an advanced solid tumor such as melanoma, head and neck, liver or kidney cancer. The sequencing used CD4+ or CD8+ T cells sorted from blood, collected in a trial of the OX40 agonist ivuxolimab. The CDR3 is CASSVRTDLNQPQHF. The CDR3 DNA reads TGTGCCAGCAGCGTTCGGACAGACCTCAATCAGCCCCAGCATTTT. The whole variable domain, filled in from reference TRBV7-8 and TRBJ1-5, reads GAGVSQSPRYKVAKRGQDVALRCDPISGHVSLFWYQQALGQGPEFLTYFQNEAQLDKSGLPSDRFFAERPEGSVSTLKIQRTQQEDSAVYLCASSVRTDLNQPQHFGDGTRLSIL.